This TCR beta chain stems from a study of T cells in Graves' hyperthyroidism and ophthalmopathy. The TCR beta CDR3 regions underwent amplification using RNA transcripts as the source. HTBI primers were employed in a first-round RT-PCR of the TCR CDR3. In TCRdb, the multiplex PCR reads were re-called with MiXCR into one record per CDR3 protein. The data contain under 350,000 distinct CDR3 sequences, around a sixth of them seen just once; the ten biggest clones take up less than 65%. The length of the CDR3 is 14 residues. CDR1 is DFQATT and CDR2 is SNEGSKA in the germline V gene (reference sequence). V lost 6 bases and J lost 6; bases outside the gene matches: 10.

The chain has TRBV20-1 and TRBJ2-1; 8 nucleotides match TRBD2. The source is a woman between 50 and 59 years old with Graves' hyperthyroidism. Sequencing was performed on blood. DNA for the CDR3: TGCAGTGCCAGTCCGGCTAGCGGGCCCAATGAGCAGTTCTTC. Its translation is CSASPASGPNEQFF.